By share, the clone carrying this T cell receptor beta chain ranks as medium-sized (0.01 to 0.1%). Trimming at V came to 1 base and at J to 4 bases, leaving 8 bases not matched to a gene. The CDR3 loop spans 15 amino acids. The germline CDR1 and CDR2 sequences are SGHDT and YYEEEE. The sample is drawn from a study of graft-versus-host responses after intestinal transplantation. The study's findings and limits: The presence of high graft-versus-host to host-versus-graft clonal ratios in allografts characterized patients with graft-donor T cell macrochimerism.

Irradiated, violet-dye-labeled stimulator cells, some 200,000 in number, were plated with some 200,000 CFSE-labeled responder cells. Upon completion of the reaction, proliferating CFSE-low responders, both CD3+CD4+ and CD3+CD8+, were sorted. Produced via immunoSEQ multiplex PCR; TCRdb's table is partial and in-frame only. The table has some 9,600 clones, more than 25% seen once. The sequence came from a human patient who received an intestinal transplant. The chain combines TRBV5-6 with TRBJ2-7, with 7 bases identical to TRBD1. The specimen was alloreactive CD8+ T cells from a mixed lymphocyte reaction culture, collected before intestinal transplant. Subset: CFSE-low proliferating T cells sorted from roughly 6-day pre-transplant mixed lymphocyte reaction (GvH or HvG direction). This chain's CDR3 is CASSLWDSRTYEQYF. The CDR3 DNA reads as TGTGCCAGCAGCTTGTGGGACAGCAGAACTTACGAGCAGTACTTC.